This entry concerns a single TCR beta chain. Its antigen remains unidentified. These data are taken from a study of shared clonotypes between healthy human individuals. Assay: immunoSEQ multiplex PCR; the TCRdb copy retains only in-frame clones and omits some. The data hold 950,000 to 1,300,000 clones, with about 70% observed a single time. Study-wide results and caveats: Limited genetic and exposure-history diversity came from having few donors. A reduction in generation probabilities was seen for non-shared clonotypes relative to those shared by all four donors.

The source is a man younger than 35 in good health. Sequenced: memory CD4+ T cells sorted from blood. Subset: CD45RA-negative fraction.

The CDR3 sequence: CASSPRTLLAQAKNIQYF. DNA for the CDR3: TGTGCCAGCAGCCCCCGGACGCTGCTAGCACAAGCCAAAAACATTCAGTACTTC. This chain uses TRBV5-6 with TRBJ2-4, with a tentative D call TRBD2 (5 bases). Trimming shortened V by 4 bases and J by 0 bases, and 20 bases separated the two germline ends. Germline V lookup: CDR1 SGHDT, CDR2 YYEEEE. The CDR3 is made up of 18 amino acids.